This passage covers 2 T cell receptor beta chains from one sample sequenced in a study of shared clonotypes between healthy human individuals. Assay: immunoSEQ multiplex PCR; the TCRdb copy retains only in-frame clones and omits some. The data contain some 900,000 clones, about 80% of them singletons. The sequenced material came from memory CD4+ T cells sorted from blood. Subset meaning: CD45RA-negative fraction. Receptors originate from a man in his late teens or twenties in good health.

The CDR3 region is CATRGAGSGANVLTF. CDR3 DNA sequence: TGTGCCACAAGGGGAGCGGGATCTGGGGCCAACGTCCTGACTTTC. The genes are TRBV15 and TRBJ2-6, with 7 bases fitting TRBD2. The trim removed 9 bases at V and 1 base at J, leaving 6 bases unmatched. CDR1 and CDR2 (germline): LNHNV, YYDKDF (reference sequence). The CDR3 contains 15 residues.

The rearrangement links TRBV20-1 to TRBJ2-5, with unresolved D. The CDR3 extends over 10 amino acids. V dropped 6 bases and J dropped 3 bases, with 5 bases sitting between them. Looked up from germline, CDR1 is DFQATT and CDR2 is SNEGSKA (reference sequence). The CDR3 sequence: CSAGKETQYF. In DNA form, the CDR3 reads TGCAGTGCAGGCAAAGAGACCCAGTACTTC.